The clone carrying this TCR beta chain turned up a few times. The data belong to a study of identical twins. Healthy Caucasian individuals made up all the donors. The CDR3 consists of 12 residues. The V gene lost 4 bases and the J gene lost 2 bases, with 8 bases spanning the gap. From germline, CDR1 is SQVTM and CDR2 ANQGSEA. Using its own MiXCR run on the 5' RACE reads, TCRdb lists one record per CDR3 protein. The sample has approximately 210,000 distinct CDR3 sequences; around 10% are singletons. This clonotype originated in a woman under 30 in good health. The chain combines TRBV29-1 with TRBJ1-1; no clear D gene. The specimen sequenced was memory (CD45RO+) T cells sorted from blood. This chain's CDR3 is CSVVPANTEAFF. CDR3 in DNA: TGCAGCGTTGTCCCAGCAAACACTGAAGCTTTCTTT.